This T cell receptor (beta chain) originates from a study of OX40 agonist ivuxolimab in advanced cancers. V lost 4 bases to trimming and J lost 4 bases, with 17 bases between them. This CDR3 contains 16 residues. CDR1 and CDR2 from the germline V gene are PRHDT and FYEKMQ (reference sequence). Produced via immunoSEQ multiplex PCR; TCRdb's table is partial and in-frame only. The sample contains more than 20,000 clones, around 90% of which appear only once. The origin of this receptor is an adult with an advanced solid tumor such as melanoma, head and neck, liver or kidney cancer. The chain links TRBV13 to TRBJ2-1; perhaps TRBD2 as D (5 bases). This specimen was CD4+ or CD8+ T cells sorted from blood, taken in a trial of the OX40 agonist ivuxolimab. DNA of the CDR3: TGTGCCAGCAGCTCCCCGGGGAGCGGAAGTTACAATGAGCAGTTCTTC. This encodes CASSSPGSGSYNEQFF.